This T cell receptor beta chain originates from a study of blood T cells in healthy people across ages. Findings and caveats of the study: Naive T cell percentage strongly correlated with TCR beta diversity.

This clonotype appeared a few times. Its antigen remains unknown. With a J-beta primer mix and a sample-barcoded 5' primer, a second PCR ran about 7 to 12 cycles. A template-switch adaptor that had 12 random nucleotides put a tag on each cDNA molecule. TCRdb reprocessed the 5' RACE reads with MiXCR, giving one entry per CDR3 protein. The table has over 750,000 distinct CDR3 sequences, 20% to 25% seen once. The CDR3 totals 15 residues. Germline V gene data show CDR1 as LGHDT and CDR2 as YNNKEL (reference sequence). Trimming stripped 4 bases from V and 2 bases from J, with 15 bases between. The same specimen was also included in a second study, on T cells of mothers and their children. Turning to that study: A few healthy Caucasian mothers and their six children donated. Thymic selection molds TCR recombination output in much the same way for related pairs as for unrelated pairs.

The receptor was isolated from a boy between 10 and 17 years old in good health. The sample was blood. The V call is TRBV3-1, the J call TRBJ2-7, with TRBD2 as a possible D gene (5 bases). The CDR3 coding sequence is TGTGCCAGCAGCCCCCTAGTCGGGGTCGCCTACGAGCAGTACTTC. Protein product: CASSPLVGVAYEQYF.